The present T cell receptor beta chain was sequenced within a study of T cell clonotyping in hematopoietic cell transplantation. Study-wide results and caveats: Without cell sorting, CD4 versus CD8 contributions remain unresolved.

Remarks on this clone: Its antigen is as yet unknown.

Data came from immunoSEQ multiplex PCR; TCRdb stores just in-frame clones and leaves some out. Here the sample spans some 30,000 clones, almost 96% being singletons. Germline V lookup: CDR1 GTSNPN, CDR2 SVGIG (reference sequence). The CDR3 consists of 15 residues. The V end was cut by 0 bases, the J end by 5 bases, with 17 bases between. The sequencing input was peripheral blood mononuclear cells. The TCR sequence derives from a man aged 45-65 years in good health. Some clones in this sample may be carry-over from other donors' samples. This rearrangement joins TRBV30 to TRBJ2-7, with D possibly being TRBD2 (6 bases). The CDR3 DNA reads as TGTGCCTGGAGTGTAAAAGGATGGGCGGGGAACGAGCAGTACTTC. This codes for CAWSVKGWAGNEQYF.